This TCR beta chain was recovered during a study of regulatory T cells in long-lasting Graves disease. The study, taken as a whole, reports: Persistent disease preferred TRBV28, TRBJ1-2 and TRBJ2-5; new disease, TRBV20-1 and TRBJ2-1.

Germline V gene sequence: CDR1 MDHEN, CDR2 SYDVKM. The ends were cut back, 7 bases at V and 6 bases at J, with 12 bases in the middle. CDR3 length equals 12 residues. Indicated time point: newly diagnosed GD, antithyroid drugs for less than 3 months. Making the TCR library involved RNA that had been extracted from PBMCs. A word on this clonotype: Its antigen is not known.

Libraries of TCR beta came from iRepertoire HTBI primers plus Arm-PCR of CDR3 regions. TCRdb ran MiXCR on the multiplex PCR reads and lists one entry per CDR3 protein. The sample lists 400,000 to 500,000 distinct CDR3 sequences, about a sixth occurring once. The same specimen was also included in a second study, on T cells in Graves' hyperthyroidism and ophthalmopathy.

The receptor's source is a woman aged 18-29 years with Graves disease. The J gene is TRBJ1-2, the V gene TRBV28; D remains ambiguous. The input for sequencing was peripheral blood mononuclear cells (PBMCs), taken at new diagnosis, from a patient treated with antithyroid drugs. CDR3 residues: CASIASQDGYTF. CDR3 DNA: TGTGCCAGCATTGCAAGTCAGGATGGCTACACCTTC.